This T cell receptor beta chain was captured by sequencing in a study of cytomegalovirus exposure and HLA in healthy donors. At the level of the study: When 350 to 500 donors were genotyped, just over 80% of them were found to fall in the Caucasian-associated ancestry cluster.

PCR primers comprised 60 Vbeta and 13 Jbeta primers. Here immunoSEQ multiplex PCR was the method, and the copy in TCRdb shows in-frame clones only, minus some. Of more than 85,000 clones listed, nearly 85% are singletons. This sequence was found in a man aged 18-30 years in good health and CMV-seronegative. The material sequenced was PBMCs.

CDR3 sequence (DNA): TGTGCCAGCAGCTTAATAAGCGCCTCCCTCAACGAGCAGTACTTC. Protein sequence: CASSLISASLNEQYF. The chain has TRBV7-3 and TRBJ2-7; D uncertain. The CDR3 extends over 15 amino acids. The V end lost 1 base, the J end lost 5 bases, and 15 bases lay between the germline ends. Per germline, CDR1 SGHTA and CDR2 FQGTGA.